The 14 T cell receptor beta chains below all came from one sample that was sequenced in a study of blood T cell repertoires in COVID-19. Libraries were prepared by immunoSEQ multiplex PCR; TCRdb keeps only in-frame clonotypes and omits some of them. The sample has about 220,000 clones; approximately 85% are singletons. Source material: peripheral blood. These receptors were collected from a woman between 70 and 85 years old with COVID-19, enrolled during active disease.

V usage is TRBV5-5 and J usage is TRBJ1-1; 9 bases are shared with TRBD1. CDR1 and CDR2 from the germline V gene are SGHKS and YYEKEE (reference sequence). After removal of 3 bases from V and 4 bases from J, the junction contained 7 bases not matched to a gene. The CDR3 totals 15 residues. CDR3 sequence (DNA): TGTGCCAGCAGCTGGGGGACAGGGCCAGGCACTGAAGCTTTCTTT. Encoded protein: CASSWGTGPGTEAFF.

The CDR3 coding sequence is TGTGCCAGCTCCGCCAGGACAGGACGCCTACGCTATGGCTACACCTTC. This gives the protein CASSARTGRLRYGYTF. The chain has TRBV2 and TRBJ1-2; 7 bases match TRBD1. CDR3 length equals 16 residues. Germline V gene data show CDR1 as SNHLY and CDR2 as FYNNEI. The V gene end was trimmed by 8 bases and the J gene end by 4 bases; junction bases not matched to a gene: 16.

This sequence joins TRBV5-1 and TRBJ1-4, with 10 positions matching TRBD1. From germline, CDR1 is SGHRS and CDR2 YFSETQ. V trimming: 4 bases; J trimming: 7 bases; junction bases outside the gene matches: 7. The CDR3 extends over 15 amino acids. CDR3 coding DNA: TGCGCCAGCAGCCACCCGGGACAGGGGTTTGAAAAACTGTTTTTT. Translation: CASSHPGQGFEKLFF.

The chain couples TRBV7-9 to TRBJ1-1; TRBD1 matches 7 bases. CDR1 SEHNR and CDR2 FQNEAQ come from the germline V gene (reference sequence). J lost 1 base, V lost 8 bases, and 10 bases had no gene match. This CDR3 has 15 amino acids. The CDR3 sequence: CASRLGTAKNTEAFF. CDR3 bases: TGTGCCAGCCGACTTGGGACAGCAAAGAACACTGAAGCTTTCTTT.

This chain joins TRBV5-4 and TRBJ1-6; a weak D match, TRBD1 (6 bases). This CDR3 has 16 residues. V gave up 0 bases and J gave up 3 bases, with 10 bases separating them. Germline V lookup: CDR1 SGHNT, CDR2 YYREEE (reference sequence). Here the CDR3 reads CASSLDSQGYNSPLHF. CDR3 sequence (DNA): TGTGCCAGCAGCTTGGATTCACAGGGCTATAATTCACCCCTCCACTTT.

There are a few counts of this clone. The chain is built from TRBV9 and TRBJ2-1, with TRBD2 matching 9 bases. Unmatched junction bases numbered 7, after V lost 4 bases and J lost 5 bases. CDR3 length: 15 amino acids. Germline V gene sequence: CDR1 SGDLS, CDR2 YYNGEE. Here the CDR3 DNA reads TGTGCCAGCAGCCCAACTAGCGGGTTGCACAATGAGCAGTTCTTC. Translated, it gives CASSPTSGLHNEQFF.

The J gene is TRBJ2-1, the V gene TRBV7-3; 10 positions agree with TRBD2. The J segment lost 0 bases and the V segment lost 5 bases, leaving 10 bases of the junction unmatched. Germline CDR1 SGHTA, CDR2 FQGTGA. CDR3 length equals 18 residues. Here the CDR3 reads CASSLWGTSASSYNEQFF. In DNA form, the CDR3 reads TGTGCCAGCAGCCTGTGGGGGACTAGCGCGAGCTCCTACAATGAGCAGTTCTTC.

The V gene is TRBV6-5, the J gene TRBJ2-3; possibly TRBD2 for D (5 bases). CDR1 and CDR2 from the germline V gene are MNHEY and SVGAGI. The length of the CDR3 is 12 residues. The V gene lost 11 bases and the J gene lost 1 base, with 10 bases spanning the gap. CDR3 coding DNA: TGTGCCGGAGGTCCTGGCACAGATACGCAGTATTTT. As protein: CAGGPGTDTQYF.

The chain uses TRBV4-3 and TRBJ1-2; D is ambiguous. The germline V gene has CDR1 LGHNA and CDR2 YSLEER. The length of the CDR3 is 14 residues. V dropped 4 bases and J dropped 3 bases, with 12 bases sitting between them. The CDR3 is CASSLEAGYYGYTF. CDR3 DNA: TGCGCCAGCAGCCTTGAGGCCGGATACTATGGCTACACCTTC.

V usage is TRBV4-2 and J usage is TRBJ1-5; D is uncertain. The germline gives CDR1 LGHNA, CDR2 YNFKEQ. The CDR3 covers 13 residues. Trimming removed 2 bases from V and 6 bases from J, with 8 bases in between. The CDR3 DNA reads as TGTGCCAGCAGCCAATCGGGGAGTCAGCCCCAGCATTTT. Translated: CASSQSGSQPQHF.

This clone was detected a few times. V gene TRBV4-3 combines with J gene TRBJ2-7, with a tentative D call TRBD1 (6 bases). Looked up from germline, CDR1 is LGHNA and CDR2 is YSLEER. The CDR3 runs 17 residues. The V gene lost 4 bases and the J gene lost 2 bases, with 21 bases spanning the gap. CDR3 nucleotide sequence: TGCGCCAGCAGCCTAGGGGGACGTCGCTATCTCCCCTACGAGCAGTACTTC. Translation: CASSLGGRRYLPYEQYF.

CDR3 residues: CATTPRGLNTEAFF. CDR3 sequence (DNA): TGTGCCACTACCCCGAGGGGGTTGAACACTGAAGCTTTCTTT. The rearrangement links TRBV19 to TRBJ1-1; possibly TRBD1 for D (6 bases). The germline V gene has CDR1 LNHDA and CDR2 SQIVND (reference sequence). Trimming shortened V by 10 bases and J by 0 bases, and 15 bases separated the two germline ends. This CDR3 is 14 amino acids long.

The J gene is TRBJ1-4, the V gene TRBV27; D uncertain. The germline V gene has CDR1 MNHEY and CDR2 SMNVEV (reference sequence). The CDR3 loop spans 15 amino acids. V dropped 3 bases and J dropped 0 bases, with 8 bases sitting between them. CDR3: CASSFFGATNEKLFF. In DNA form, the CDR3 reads TGTGCCAGCAGTTTTTTCGGTGCAACTAATGAAAAACTGTTTTTT.

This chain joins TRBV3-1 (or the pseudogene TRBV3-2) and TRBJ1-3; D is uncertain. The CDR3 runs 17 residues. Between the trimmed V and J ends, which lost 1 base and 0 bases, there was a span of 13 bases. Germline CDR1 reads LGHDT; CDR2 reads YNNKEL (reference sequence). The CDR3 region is CASSQVRGPPSGNTIYF. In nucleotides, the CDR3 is TGTGCCAGCAGCCAAGTACGAGGGCCCCCCTCTGGAAACACCATATATTTT.